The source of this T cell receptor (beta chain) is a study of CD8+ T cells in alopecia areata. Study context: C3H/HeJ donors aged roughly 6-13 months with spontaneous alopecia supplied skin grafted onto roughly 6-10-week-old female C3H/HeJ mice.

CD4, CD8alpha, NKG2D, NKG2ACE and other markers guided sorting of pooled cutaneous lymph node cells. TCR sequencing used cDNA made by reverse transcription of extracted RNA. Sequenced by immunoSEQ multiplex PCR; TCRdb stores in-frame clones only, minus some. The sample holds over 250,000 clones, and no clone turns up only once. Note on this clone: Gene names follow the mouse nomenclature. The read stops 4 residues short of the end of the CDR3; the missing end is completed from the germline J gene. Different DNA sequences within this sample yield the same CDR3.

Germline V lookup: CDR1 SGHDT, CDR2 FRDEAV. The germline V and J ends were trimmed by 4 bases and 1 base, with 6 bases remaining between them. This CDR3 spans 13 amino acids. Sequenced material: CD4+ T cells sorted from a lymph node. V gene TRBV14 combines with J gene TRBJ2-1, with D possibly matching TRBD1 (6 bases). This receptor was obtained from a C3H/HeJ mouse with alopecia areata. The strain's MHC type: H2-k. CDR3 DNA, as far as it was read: TGTGCCAGCAGTACAGGGAACTATGCT. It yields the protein CASSTGNYA. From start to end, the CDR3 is CASSTGNYAEQFF. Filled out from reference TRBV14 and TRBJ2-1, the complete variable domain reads EAGVTQSPRYAVLQEGQAVSFWCDPISGHDTLYWYQQPRDQGPQLLVYFRDEAVIDNSQLPSDRFSAVRPKGTNSTLKIQSAKQGDTATYLCASSTGNYAEQFFGPGTRLTVL.